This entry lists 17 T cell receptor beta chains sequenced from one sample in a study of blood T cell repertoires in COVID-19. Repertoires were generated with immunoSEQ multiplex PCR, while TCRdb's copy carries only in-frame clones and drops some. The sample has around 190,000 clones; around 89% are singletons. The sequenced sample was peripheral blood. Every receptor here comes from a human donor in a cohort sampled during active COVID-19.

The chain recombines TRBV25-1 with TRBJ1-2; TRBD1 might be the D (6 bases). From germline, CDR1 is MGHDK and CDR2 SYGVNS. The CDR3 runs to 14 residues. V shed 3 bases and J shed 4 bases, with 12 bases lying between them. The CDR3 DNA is TGTGCCAGCAGTGAGGGGGCGCGGCCCTATGGCTACACCTTC. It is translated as CASSEGARPYGYTF.

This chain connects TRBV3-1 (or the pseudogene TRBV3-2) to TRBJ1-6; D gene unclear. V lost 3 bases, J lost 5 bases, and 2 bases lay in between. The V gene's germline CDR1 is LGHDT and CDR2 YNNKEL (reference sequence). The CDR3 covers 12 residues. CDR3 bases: TGTGCCAGCAGCCACAATAATTCACCCCTCCACTTT. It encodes CASSHNNSPLHF.

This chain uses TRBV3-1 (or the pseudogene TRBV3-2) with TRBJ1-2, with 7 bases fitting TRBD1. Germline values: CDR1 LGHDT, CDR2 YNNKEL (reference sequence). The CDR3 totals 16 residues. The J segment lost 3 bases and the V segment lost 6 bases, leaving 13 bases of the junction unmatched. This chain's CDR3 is CASRDPNAGGYYGYTF. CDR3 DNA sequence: TGTGCCAGCAGAGATCCCAACGCAGGGGGTTACTATGGCTACACCTTC.

The CDR3 DNA follows: TGTGCCAGCAGCTTCGTGGGCGGCAATCAGCCCCAGCATTTT. Amino acids: CASSFVGGNQPQHF. The chain recombines TRBV5-6 with TRBJ1-5; D uncertain. With 2 bases removed from V and 2 bases from J, the gap between germline ends came to 8 bases. The CDR3 totals 14 residues. The germline V gene has CDR1 SGHDT and CDR2 YYEEEE.

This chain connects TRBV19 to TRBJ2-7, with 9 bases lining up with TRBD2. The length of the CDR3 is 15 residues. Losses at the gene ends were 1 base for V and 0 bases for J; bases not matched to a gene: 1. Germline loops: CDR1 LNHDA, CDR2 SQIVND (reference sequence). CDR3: CASSIGLADSYEQYF. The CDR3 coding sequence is TGTGCCAGTAGTATAGGACTAGCGGACTCCTACGAGCAGTACTTC.

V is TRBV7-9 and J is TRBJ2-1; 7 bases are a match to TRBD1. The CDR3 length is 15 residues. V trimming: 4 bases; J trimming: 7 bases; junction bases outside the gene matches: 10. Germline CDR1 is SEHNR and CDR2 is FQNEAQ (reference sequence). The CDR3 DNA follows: TGTGCCAGCAGCTCGACAGGGAGTCTCAATAATGAGCAGTTCTTC. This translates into CASSSTGSLNNEQFF. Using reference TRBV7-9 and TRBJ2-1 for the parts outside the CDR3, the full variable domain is DTGVSQNPRHKITKRGQNVTFRCDPISEHNRLYWYRQTLGQGPEFLTYFQNEAQLEKSRLLSDRFSAERPKGSFSTLEIQRTEQGDSAMYLCASSSTGSLNNEQFFGPGTRLTVL.

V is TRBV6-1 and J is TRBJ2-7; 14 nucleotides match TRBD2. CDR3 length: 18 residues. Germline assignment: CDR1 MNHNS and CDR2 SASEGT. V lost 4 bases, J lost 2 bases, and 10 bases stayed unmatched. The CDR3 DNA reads TGTGCCAGCAGTGGGGGGCCAGAGGGACTAGCGGGAGCCTACGAGCAGTACTTC. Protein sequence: CASSGGPEGLAGAYEQYF.

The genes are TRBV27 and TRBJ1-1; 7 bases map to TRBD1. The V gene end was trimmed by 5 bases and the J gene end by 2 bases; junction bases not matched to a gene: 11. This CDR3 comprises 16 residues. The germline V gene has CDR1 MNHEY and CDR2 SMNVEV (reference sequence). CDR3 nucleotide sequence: TGTGCCAGCAGTCCTCTACGACAGGGCAAAAACACTGAAGCTTTCTTT. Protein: CASSPLRQGKNTEAFF.

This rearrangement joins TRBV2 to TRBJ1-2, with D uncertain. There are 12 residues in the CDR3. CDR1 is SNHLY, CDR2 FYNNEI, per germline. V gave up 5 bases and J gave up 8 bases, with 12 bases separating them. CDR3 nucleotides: TGTGCCAGCAGTTTAGAACTTCCAGGCTACACCTTC. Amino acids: CASSLELPGYTF.

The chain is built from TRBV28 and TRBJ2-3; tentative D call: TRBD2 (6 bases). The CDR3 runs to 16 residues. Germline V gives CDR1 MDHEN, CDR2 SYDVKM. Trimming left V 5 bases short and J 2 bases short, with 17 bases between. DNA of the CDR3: TGTGCCAGCAGTAGGGTGGTCGGGAGCCCCACAGATACGCAGTATTTT. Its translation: CASSRVVGSPTDTQYF.

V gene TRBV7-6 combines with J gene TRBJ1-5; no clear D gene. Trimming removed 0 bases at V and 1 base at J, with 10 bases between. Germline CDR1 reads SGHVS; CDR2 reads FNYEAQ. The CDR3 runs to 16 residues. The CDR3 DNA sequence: TGTGCCAGCAGCTTAGCGGTTGCCGGGAGCAATCAGCCCCAGCATTTT. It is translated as CASSLAVAGSNQPQHF.

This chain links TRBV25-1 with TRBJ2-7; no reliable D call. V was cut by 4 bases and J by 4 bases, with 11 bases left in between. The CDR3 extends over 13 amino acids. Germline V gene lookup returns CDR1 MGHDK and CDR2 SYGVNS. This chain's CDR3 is CASSGRPGYEQYF. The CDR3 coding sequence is TGTGCCAGCAGTGGCCGCCCCGGGTACGAGCAGTACTTC.

CDR3 residues: CASSGQSNYGYTF. The CDR3 DNA follows: TGCGCCAGCAGCGGACAGAGTAACTATGGCTACACCTTC. The gene calls are TRBV5-1 and TRBJ1-2; weak D call: TRBD1 (6 bases). CDR1 is SGHRS and CDR2 is YFSETQ in the germline V gene. The V end was cut by 4 bases, the J end by 1 base, with 8 bases between. The CDR3 has 13 residues.

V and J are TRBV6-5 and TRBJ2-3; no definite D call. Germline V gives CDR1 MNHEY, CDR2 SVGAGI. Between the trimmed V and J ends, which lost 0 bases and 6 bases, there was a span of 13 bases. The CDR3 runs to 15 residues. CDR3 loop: CASSYSWAPSDTQYF. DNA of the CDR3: TGTGCCAGCAGTTACTCCTGGGCACCCTCGGATACGCAGTATTTT.

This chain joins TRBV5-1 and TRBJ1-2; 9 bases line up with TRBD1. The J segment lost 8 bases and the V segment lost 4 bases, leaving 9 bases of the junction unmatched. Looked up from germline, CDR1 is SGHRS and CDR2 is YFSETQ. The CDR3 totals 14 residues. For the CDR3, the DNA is TGCGCCAGCAGCCCGACAGGGGGACAGTACGGCTACACCTTC. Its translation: CASSPTGGQYGYTF.

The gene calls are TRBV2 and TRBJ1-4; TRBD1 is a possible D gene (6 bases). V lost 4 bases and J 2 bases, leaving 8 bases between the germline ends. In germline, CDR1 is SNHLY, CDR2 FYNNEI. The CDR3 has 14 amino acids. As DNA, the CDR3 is TGTGCCAGCAGTGTCAGGGGTACTAATGAAAAACTGTTTTTT. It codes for CASSVRGTNEKLFF.

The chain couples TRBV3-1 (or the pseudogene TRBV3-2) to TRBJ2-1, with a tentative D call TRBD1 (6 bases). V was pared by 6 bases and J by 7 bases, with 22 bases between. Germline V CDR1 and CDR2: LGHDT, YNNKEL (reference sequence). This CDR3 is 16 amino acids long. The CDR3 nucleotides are TGTGCCAGCAGTGGACCGGGACAACGAAAAATAAATGAGCAGTTCTTC. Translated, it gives CASSGPGQRKINEQFF.